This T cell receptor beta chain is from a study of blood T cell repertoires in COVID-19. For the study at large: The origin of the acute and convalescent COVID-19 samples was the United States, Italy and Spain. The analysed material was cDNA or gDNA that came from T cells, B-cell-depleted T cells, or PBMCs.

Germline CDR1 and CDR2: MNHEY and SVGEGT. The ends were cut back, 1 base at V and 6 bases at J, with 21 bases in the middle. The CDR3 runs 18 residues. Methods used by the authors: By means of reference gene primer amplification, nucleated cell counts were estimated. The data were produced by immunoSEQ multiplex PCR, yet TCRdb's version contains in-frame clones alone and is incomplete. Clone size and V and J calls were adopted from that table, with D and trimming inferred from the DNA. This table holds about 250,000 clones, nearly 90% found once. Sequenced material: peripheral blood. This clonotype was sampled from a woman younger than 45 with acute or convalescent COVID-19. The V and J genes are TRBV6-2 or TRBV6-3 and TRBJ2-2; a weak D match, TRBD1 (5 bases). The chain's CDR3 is CASSYFAIQGPSSGELFF. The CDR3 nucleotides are TGTGCCAGCAGTTACTTCGCAATCCAGGGTCCCTCGTCCGGGGAGCTGTTTTTT.